The rows below give T cell receptor beta chains drawn from one sample of a study of blood T cell repertoires in COVID-19. Here immunoSEQ multiplex PCR was the method, and the copy in TCRdb shows in-frame clones only, minus some. The data show roughly 250,000 clones, roughly 80% seen once. Sequencing used peripheral blood. Source of these receptors: a woman between 35 and 50 years old with active or convalescent COVID-19. CDR3s include the opening cysteine and the closing phenylalanine or tryptophan. The D gene is left open where the match is weak. Size is omitted from some rows. Given values are once, few, many or a class for expanded clones.

clone_size | j_call | v_call | d_call | cdr3_aa | cdr3_nt
NA | TRBJ1-2 | TRBV29-1 | TRBD1 | CSVRTGLYYGYTF | TGCAGCGTTAGGACAGGGCTTTACTATGGCTACACCTTC
NA | TRBJ1-3 | TRBV28 | NA | CASSLATGNTIYF | TGTGCCAGCAGTTTGGCAACTGGAAACACCATATATTTT
NA | TRBJ1-2 | TRBV5-4 | NA | CASSLGASNYGYTF | TGTGCCAGCAGCTTGGGGGCCTCTAACTATGGCTACACCTTC
once | TRBJ1-1 | TRBV6-4 | TRBD1 | CASNLEFYRGPRGAFF | TGTGCCAGCAACCTCGAGTTCTACAGGGGGCCACGCGGAGCTTTCTTT
once | TRBJ2-3 | TRBV28 | NA | CASSFEQGSTDTQYF | TGTGCCAGCAGTTTTGAACAGGGTAGCACAGATACGCAGTATTTT
few | TRBJ1-1 | TRBV9 | NA | CASSGRRGDTEAFF | TGTGCCAGCAGCGGGAGGAGGGGAGACACTGAAGCTTTCTTT
NA | TRBJ2-5 | TRBV19 | TRBD1 | CASSIGRRDRGETQYF | TGTGCCAGTAGTATAGGTCGCCGGGACAGGGGAGAGACCCAGTACTTC
NA | TRBJ2-6 | TRBV4-1 | NA | CASSQVWPGANVLTF | TGCGCCAGCAGCCAAGTTTGGCCGGGGGCCAACGTCCTGACTTTC
NA | TRBJ2-7 | TRBV6-6 | TRBD1 | CASSYPAGTAGDEQYF | TGTGCCAGCAGTTACCCCGCCGGGACAGCCGGGGACGAGCAGTACTTC
NA | TRBJ1-4 | TRBV18 | TRBD1 | CASSPGFILQGIEKLFF | TGTGCCAGCTCACCCGGCTTCATTTTACAGGGGATTGAAAAACTGTTTTTT